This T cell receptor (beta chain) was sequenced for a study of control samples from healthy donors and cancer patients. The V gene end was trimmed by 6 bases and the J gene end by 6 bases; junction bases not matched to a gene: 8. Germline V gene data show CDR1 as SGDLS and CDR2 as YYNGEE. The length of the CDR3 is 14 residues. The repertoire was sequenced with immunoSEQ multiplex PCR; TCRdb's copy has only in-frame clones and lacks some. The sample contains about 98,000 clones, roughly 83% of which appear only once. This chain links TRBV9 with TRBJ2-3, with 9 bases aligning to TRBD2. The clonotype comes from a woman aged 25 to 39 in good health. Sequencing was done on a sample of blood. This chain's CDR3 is CASNPAGGGDTQYF. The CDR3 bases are TGTGCCAGCAACCCAGCGGGGGGAGGGGATACGCAGTATTTT.